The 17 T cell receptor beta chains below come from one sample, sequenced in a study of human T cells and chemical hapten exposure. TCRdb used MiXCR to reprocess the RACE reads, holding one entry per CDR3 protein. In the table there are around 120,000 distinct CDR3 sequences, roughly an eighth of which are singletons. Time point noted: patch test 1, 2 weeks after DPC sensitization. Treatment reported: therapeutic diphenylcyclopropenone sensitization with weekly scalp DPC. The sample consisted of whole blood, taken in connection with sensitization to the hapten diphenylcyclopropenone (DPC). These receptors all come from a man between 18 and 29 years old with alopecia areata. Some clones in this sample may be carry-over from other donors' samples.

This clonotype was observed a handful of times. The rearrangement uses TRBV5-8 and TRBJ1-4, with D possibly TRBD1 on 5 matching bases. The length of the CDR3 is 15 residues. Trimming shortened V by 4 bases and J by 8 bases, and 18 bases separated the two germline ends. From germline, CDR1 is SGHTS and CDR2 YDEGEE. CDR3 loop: CASSPTAPGMEKLFF. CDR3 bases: TGTGCCAGCAGCCCGACAGCCCCGGGGATGGAAAAACTGTTTTTT.

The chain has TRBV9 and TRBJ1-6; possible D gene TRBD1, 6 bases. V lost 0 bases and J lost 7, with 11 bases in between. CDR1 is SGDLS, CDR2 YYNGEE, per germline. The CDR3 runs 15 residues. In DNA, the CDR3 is TGTGCCAGCAGCGTAGATCCGGGGGCGAATTCACCCCTCCACTTT. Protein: CASSVDPGANSPLHF.

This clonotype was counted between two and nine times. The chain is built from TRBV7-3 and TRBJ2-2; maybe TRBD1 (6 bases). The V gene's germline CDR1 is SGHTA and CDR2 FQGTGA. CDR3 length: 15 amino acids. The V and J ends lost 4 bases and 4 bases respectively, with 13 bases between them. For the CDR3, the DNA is TGTGCCAGCAGCTCGGACAGACCGGGCACCGGGGAGCTGTTTTTT. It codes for CASSSDRPGTGELFF.

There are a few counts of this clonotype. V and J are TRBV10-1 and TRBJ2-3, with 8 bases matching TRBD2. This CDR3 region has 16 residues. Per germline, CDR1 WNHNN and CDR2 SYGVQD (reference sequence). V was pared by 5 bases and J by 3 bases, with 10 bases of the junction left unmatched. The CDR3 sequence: CASSPSRGGKTDTQYF. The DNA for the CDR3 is TGCGCCAGCAGTCCTTCACGGGGGGGGAAGACAGATACGCAGTATTTT.

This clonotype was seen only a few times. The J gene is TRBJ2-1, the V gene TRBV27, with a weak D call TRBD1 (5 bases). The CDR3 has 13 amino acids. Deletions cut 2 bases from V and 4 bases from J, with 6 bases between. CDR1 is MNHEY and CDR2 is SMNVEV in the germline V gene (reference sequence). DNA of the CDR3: TGTGCCAGCAGTTTAACAGGTTACAATGAGCAGTTCTTC. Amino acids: CASSLTGYNEQFF.

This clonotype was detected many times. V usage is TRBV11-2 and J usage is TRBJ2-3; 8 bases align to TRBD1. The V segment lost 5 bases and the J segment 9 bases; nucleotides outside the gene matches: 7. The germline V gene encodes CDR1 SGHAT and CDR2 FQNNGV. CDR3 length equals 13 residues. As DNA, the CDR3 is TGTGCCAGCAGCCGGCCCGGACAGGGCACGCAGTATTTT. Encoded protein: CASSRPGQGTQYF.

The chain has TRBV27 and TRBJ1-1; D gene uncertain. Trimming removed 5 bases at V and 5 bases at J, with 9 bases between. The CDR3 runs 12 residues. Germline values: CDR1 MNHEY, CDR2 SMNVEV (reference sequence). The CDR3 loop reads CASSPRGTEAFF. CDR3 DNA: TGTGCCAGCAGTCCCAGAGGTACTGAAGCTTTCTTT.

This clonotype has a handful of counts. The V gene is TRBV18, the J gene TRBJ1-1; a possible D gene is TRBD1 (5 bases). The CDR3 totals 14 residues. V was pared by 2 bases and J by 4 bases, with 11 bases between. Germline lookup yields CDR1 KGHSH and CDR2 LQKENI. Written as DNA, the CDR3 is TGTGCCAGCTCACCATTAGGGACGAGCACTGAAGCTTTCTTT. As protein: CASSPLGTSTEAFF.

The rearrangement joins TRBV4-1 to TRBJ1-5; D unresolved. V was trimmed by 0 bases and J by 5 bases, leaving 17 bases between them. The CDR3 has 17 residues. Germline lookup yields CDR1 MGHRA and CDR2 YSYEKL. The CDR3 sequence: CASSQDGSRFAHQPQHF. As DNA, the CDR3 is TGCGCCAGCAGCCAAGATGGGTCCAGGTTCGCACATCAGCCCCAGCATTTT.

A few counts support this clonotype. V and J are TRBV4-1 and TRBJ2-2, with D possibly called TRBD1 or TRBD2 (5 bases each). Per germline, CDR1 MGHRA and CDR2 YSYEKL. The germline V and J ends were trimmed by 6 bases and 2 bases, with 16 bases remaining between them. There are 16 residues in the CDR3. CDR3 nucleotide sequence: TGCGCCAGCAGGTCGATTGCCGGGGCCAACACCGGGGAGCTGTTTTTT. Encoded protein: CASRSIAGANTGELFF.

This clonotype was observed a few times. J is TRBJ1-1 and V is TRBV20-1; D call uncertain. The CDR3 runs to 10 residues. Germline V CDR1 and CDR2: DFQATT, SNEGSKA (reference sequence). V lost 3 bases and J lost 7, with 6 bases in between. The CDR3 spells CSASDNEAFF. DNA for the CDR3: TGCAGTGCTAGTGATAATGAAGCTTTCTTT.

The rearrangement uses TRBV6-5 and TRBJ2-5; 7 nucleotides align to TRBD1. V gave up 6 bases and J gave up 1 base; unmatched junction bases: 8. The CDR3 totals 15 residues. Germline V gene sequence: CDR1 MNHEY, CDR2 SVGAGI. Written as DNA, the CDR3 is TGTGCCAGCAGCCGACCGGGACAGATCCAAGAGACCCAGTACTTC. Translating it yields CASSRPGQIQETQYF.

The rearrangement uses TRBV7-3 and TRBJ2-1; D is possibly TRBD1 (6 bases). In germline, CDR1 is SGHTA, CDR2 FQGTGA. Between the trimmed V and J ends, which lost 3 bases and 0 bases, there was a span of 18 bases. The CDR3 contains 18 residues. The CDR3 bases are TGTGCCAGCAGCTTTAGTCTAGGGACATCGAGCTCCTACAATGAGCAGTTCTTC. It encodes CASSFSLGTSSSYNEQFF. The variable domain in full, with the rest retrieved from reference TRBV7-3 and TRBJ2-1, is GAGVSQTPSNKVTEKGKYVELRCDPISGHTALYWYRQSLGQGPEFLIYFQGTGAADDSGLPNDRFFAVRPEGSVSTLKIQRTERGDSAVYLCASSFSLGTSSSYNEQFFGPGTRLTVL.

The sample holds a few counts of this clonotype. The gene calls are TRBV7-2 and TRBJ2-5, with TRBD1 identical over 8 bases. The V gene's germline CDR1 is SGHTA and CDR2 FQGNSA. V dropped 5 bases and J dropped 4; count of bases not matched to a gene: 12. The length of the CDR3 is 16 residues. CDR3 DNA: TGTGCCAGCAGCACAGGGACAGGTTGGAGGGCAGAGACCCAGTACTTC. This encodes CASSTGTGWRAETQYF.

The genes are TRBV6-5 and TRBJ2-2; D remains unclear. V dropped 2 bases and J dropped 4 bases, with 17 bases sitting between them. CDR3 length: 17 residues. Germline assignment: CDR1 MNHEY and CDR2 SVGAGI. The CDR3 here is CASSYQVTQTFTGELFF. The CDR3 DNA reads TGTGCCAGCAGTTACCAAGTAACACAGACATTCACCGGGGAGCTGTTTTTT.

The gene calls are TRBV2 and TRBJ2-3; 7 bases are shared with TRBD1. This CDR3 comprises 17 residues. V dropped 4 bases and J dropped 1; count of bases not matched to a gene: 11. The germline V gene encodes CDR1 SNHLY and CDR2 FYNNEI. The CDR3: CASSGDNRGAGTDTQYF. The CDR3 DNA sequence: TGTGCCAGCAGTGGCGACAACAGGGGCGCGGGCACAGATACGCAGTATTTT.

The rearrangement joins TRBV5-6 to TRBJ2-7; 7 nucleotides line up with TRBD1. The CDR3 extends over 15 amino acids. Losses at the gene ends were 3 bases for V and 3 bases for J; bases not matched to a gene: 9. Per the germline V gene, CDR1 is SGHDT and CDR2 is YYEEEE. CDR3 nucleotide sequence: TGTGCCAGCAGCTACCGGGACAGACCCTTCTACGAGCAGTACTTC. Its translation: CASSYRDRPFYEQYF.